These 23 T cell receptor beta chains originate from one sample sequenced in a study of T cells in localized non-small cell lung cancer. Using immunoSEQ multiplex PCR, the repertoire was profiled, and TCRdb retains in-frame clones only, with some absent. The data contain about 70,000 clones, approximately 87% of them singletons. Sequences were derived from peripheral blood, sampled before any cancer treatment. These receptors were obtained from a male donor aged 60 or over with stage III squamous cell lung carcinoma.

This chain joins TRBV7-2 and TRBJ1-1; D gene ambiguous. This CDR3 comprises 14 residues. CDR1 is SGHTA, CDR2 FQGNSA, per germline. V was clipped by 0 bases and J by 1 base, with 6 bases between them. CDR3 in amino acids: CASSLAFGNTEAFF. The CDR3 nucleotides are TGTGCCAGCAGCTTAGCGTTTGGGAACACTGAAGCTTTCTTT.

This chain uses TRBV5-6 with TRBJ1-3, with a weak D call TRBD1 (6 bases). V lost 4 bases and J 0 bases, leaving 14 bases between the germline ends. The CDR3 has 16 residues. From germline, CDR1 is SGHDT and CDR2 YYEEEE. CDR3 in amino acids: CASSKIQGDSGNTIYF. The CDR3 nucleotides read TGTGCCAGCAGCAAAATACAGGGAGACTCTGGAAACACCATATATTTT. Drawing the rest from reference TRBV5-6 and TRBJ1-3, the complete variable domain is DAGVTQSPTHLIKTRGQQVTLRCSPKSGHDTVSWYQQALGQGPQFIFQYYEEEERQRGNFPDRFSGHQFPNYSSELNVNALLLGDSALYLCASSKIQGDSGNTIYFGEGSWLTVV.

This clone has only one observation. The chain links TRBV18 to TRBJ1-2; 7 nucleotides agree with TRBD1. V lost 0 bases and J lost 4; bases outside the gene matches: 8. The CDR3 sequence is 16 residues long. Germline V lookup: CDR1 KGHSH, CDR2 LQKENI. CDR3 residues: CASSPPTGERLYGYTF. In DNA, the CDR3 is TGTGCCAGCTCACCACCTACAGGGGAAAGGCTCTATGGCTACACCTTC.

CDR3 sequence: CATLDREETQYF. In DNA form, the CDR3 reads TGTGCCACCTTGGACAGGGAAGAGACCCAGTACTTC. This sequence joins TRBV10-3 and TRBJ2-5, with TRBD1 identical over 8 bases. Trimming cost V 10 bases and J 3 bases; bases outside gene matches: 4. CDR1 is ENHRY, CDR2 SYGVKD, per germline. The CDR3 length is 12 residues.

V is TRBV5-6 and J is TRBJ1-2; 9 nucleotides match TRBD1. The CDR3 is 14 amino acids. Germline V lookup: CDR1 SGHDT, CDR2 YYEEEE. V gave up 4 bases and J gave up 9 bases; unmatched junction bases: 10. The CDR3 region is CASSAGTGRMSYTF. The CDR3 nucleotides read TGTGCCAGCAGCGCCGGGACAGGGCGGATGAGCTACACCTTC.

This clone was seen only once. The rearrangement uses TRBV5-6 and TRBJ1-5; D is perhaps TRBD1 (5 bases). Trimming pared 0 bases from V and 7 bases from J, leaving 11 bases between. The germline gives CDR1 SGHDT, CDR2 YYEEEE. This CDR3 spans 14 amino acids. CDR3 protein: CASSLGFGGQPQHF. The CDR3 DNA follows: TGTGCCAGCAGCTTGGGTTTTGGGGGACAGCCCCAGCATTTT.

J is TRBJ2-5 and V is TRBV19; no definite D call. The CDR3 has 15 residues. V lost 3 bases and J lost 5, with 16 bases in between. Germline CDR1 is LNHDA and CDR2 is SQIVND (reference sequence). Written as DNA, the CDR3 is TGTGCCAGTAGTATCGCTCATGGGCCGAGGGAGACCCAGTACTTC. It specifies CASSIAHGPRETQYF.

The CDR3 region has the DNA TGTGCCATCAGTGTGGATAAGCGGGGGGGTATGGATACGCAGTATTTT. Encoded protein: CAISVDKRGGMDTQYF. This chain links TRBV10-3 with TRBJ2-3, with 10 bases identical to TRBD2. The CDR3 sequence is 16 residues long. V shed 4 bases and J 6 bases; nucleotides not matched to a gene: 10. CDR1 is ENHRY and CDR2 is SYGVKD in the germline V gene.

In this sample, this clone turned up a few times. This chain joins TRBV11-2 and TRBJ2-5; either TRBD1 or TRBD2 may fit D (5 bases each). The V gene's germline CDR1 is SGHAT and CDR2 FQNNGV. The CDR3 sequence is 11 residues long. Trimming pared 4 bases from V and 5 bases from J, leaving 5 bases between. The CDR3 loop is CASSWGETQYF. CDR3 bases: TGTGCCAGCAGCTGGGGGGAGACCCAGTACTTC.

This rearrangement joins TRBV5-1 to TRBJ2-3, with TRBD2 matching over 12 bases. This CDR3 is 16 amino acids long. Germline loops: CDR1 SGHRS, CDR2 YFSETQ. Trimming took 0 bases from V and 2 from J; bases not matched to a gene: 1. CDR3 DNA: TGCGCCAGCAGCTTGGCTAGCGGGGGGGTCACAGATACGCAGTATTTT. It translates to CASSLASGGVTDTQYF.

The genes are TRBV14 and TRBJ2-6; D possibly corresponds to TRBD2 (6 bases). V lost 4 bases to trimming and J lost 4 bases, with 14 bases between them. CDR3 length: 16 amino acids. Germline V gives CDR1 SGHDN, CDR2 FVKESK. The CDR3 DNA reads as TGTGCCAGCAGCCCGAAGGGGAGGACCGGGGCCAACGTCCTGACTTTC. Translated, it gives CASSPKGRTGANVLTF.

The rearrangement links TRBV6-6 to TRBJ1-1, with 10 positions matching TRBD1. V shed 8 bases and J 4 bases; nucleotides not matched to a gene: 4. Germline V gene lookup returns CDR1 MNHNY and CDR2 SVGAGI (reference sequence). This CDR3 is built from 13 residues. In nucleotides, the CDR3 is TGTGCCAGCTGGGGACAGGGGACCACTGAAGCTTTCTTT. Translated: CASWGQGTTEAFF.

The CDR3 DNA follows: TGTGCCAGCAGTTACTCGGAGGGGTTGACCTACGAGCAGTACGTC. Amino acid sequence: CASSYSEGLTYEQYV. This chain connects TRBV6-6 to TRBJ2-7; D possibly corresponds to TRBD2 (6 bases). The germline gives CDR1 MNHNY, CDR2 SVGAGI (reference sequence). Trimming shortened V by 0 bases and J by 2 bases, and 11 bases separated the two germline ends. CDR3 length equals 15 residues.

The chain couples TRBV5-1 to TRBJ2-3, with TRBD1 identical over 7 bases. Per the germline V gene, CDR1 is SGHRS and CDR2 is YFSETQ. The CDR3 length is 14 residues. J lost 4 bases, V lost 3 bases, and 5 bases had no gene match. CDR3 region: CASSSRQGADTQYF. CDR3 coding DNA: TGCGCCAGCAGCTCCCGACAGGGTGCAGATACGCAGTATTTT.

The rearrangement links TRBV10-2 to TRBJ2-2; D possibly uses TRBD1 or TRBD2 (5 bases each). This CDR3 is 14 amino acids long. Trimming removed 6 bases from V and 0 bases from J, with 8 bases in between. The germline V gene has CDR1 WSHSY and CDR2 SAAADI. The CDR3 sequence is CASSGTANTGELFF. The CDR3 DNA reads TGCGCCAGCAGCGGGACGGCGAACACCGGGGAGCTGTTTTTT.

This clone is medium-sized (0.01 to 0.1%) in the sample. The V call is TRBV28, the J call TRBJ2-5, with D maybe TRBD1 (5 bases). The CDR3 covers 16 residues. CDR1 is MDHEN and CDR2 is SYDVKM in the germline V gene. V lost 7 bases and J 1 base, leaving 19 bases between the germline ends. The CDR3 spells CASTPLGRGPQETQYF. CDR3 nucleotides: TGTGCCAGCACCCCCCTCGGTAGGGGCCCCCAAGAGACCCAGTACTTC.

The CDR3: CASSGGGTSGATIYF. As DNA, the CDR3 is TGTGCCAGCAGTGGGGGAGGAACCTCGGGGGCCACCATATATTTT. This chain uses TRBV2 with TRBJ1-3; a weak D match, TRBD1 (6 bases). The CDR3 consists of 15 residues. Germline CDR1 and CDR2: SNHLY and FYNNEI. V was cut by 4 bases and J by 9 bases, with 19 bases left in between.

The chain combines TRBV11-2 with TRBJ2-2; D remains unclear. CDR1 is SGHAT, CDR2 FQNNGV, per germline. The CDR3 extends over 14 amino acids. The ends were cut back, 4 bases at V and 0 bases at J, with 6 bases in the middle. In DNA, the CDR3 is TGTGCCAGCAGCTCACACGCGAACACCGGGGAGCTGTTTTTT. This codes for CASSSHANTGELFF.

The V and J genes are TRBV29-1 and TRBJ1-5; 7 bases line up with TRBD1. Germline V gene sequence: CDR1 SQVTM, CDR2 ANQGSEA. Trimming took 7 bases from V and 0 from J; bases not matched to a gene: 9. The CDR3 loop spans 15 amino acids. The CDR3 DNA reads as TGCAGCGCCAAAACAGGGGATTATAGCAATCAGCCCCAGCATTTT. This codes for CSAKTGDYSNQPQHF.

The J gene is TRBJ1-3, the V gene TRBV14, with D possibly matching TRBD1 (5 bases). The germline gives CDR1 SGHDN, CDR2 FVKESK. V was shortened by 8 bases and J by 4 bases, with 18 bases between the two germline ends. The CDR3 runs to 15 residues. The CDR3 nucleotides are TGTGCCAGCTACACGACAGCCGAAGCAGGAAACACCATATATTTT. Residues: CASYTTAEAGNTIYF.

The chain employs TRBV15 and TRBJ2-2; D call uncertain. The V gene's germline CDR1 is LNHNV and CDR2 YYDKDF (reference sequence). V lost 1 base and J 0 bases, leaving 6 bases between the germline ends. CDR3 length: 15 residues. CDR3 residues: CATSRASSNTGELFF. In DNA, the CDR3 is TGTGCCACCAGCAGAGCCAGTTCGAACACCGGGGAGCTGTTTTTT.

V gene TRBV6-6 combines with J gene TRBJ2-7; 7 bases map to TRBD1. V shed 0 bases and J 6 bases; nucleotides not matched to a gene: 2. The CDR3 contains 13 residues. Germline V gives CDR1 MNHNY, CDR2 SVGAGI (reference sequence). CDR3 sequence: CASSYSSGGEQYF. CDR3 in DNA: TGTGCCAGCAGTTACTCCTCAGGGGGCGAGCAGTACTTC.

The CDR3 DNA reads TGTGCCAGCAGTGCCCCGGGACAGGGAAAGACCCAGTACTTC. It specifies CASSAPGQGKTQYF. The rearrangement joins TRBV6-1 to TRBJ2-5; 9 bases map to TRBD1. This CDR3 contains 14 residues. Germline V gene sequence: CDR1 MNHNS, CDR2 SASEGT. Unmatched junction bases numbered 6, after V lost 4 bases and J lost 6 bases.